This T cell receptor (beta chain) was retrieved from a study of T cells in Graves' hyperthyroidism and ophthalmopathy. Study observations and caveats: Ophthalmopathy could be told apart from stable hyperthyroidism with a 13 V-J model. Also found in blood were most expanded thyroid clonotypes above 0.001.

Absent ophthalmopathy progression within 18 months defined stable Graves' hyperthyroidism. Not enrolled were patients with uncontrolled infection, other autoimmune disease, pregnancy or lactation. There were TCR beta CDR3 regions amplified from RNA transcripts. HTBI primers were the set used in a first-round RT-PCR of the TCR CDR3. Via MiXCR, TCRdb re-called the multiplex PCR reads, giving one row per CDR3 protein. The table has 300,000 to 400,000 distinct CDR3 sequences, 15% to 20% seen once. At least ten counts were recorded for this clonotype. Its antigen is currently unknown. Trimming removed 6 bases from V and 5 bases from J; junction bases left unmatched: 9. CDR3 length: 15 residues. CDR1 is SEHNR, CDR2 FQNEAQ, per germline (reference sequence).

This clonotype was obtained from a woman between 45 and 60 years old with Graves' hyperthyroidism. The chain carries TRBV7-9 and TRBJ2-1, with 8 bases identical to TRBD2. Sequencing was performed on blood. The CDR3 sequence is CASRTSGGENNEQFF. The CDR3 DNA reads as TGTGCCAGCAGGACCAGCGGGGGAGAAAACAATGAGCAGTTCTTC.